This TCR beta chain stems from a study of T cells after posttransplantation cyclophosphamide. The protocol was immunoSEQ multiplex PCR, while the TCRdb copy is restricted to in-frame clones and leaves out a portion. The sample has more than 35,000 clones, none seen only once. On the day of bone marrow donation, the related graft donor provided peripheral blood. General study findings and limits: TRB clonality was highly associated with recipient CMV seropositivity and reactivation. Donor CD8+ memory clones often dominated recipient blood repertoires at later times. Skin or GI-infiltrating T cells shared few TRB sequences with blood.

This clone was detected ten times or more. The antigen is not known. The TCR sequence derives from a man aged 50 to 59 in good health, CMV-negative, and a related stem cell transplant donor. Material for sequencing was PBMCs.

CDR3 loop: CASSPRSGGDSGNTIYF. The CDR3 coding sequence is TGTGCCAGCTCACCAAGGTCGGGGGGCGACTCTGGAAACACCATATATTTT. The chain combines TRBV18 with TRBJ1-3; TRBD1 is a possible D gene (6 bases). Trimming cost V 2 bases and J 0 bases, with 14 bases left between them. CDR1 is KGHSH, CDR2 LQKENI, per germline. The CDR3 totals 17 residues.